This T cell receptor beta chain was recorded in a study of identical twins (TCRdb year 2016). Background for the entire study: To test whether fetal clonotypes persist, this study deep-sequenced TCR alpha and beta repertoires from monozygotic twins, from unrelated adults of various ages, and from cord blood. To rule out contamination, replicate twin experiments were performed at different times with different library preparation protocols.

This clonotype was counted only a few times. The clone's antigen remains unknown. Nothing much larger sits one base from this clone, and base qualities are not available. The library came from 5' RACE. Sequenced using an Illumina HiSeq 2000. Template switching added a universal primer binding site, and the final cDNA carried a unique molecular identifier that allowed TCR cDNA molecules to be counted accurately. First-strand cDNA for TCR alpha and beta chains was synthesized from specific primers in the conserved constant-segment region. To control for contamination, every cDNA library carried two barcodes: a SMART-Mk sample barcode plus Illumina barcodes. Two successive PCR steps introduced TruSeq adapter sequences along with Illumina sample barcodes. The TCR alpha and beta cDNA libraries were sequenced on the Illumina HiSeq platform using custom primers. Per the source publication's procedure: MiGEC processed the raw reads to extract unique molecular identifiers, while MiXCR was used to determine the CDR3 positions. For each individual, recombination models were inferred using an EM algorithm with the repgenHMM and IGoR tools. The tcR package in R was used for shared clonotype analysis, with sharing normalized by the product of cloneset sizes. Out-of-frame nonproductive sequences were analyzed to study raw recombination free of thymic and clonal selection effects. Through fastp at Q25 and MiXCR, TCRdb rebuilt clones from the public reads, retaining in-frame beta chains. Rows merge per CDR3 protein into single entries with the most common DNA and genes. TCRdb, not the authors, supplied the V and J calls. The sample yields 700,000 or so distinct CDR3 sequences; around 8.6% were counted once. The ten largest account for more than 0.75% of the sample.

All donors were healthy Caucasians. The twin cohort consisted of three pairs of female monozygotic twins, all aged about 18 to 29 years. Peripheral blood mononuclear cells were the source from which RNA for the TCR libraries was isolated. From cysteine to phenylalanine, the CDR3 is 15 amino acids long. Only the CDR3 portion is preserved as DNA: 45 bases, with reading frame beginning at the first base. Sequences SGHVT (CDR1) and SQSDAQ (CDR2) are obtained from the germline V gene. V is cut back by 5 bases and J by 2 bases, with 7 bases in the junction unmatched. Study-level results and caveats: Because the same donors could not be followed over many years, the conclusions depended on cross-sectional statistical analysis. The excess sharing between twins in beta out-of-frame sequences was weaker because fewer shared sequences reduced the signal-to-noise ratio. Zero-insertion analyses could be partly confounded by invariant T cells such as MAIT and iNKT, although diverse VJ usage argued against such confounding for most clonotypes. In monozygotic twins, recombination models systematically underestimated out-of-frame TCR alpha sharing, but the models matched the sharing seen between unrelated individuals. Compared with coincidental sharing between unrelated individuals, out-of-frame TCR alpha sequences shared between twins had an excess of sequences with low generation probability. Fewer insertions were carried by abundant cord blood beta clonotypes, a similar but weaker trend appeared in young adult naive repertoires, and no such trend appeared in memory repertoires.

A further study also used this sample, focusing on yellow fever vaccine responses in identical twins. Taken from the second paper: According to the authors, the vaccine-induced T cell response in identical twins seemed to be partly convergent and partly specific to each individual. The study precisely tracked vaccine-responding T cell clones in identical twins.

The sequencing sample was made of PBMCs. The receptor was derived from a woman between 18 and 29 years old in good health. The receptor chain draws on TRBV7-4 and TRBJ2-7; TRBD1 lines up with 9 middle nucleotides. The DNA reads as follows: TGTGCCAGCAGCCTACCGCGGGACAGGGCCTACGAGCAGTACTTC. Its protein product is CASSLPRDRAYEQYF.